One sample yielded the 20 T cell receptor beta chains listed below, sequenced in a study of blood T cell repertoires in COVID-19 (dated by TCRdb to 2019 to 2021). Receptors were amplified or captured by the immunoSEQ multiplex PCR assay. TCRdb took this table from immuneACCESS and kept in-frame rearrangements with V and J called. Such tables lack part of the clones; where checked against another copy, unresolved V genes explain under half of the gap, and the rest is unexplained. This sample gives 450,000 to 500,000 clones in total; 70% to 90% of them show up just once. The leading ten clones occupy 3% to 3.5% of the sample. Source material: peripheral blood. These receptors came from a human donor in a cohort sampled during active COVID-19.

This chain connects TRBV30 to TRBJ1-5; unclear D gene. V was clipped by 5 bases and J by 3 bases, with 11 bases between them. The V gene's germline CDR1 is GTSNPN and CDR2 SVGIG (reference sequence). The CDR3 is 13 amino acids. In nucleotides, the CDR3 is TGTGCCTGGGACCCAGGTTTCAATCAGCCCCAGCATTTT. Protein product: CAWDPGFNQPQHF.

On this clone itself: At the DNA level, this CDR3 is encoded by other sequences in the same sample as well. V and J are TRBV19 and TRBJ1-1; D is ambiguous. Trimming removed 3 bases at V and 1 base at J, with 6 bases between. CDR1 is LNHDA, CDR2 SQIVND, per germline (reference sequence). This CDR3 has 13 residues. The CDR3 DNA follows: TGTGCCAGTAGTATTTCAGGGAACACTGAAGCTTTCTTT. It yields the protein CASSISGNTEAFF.

The CDR3 DNA reads TGTGCCAGCAGCACCCGGACTAGCGGGAAGATCAACACCGGGGAGCTGTTTTTT. It yields the protein CASSTRTSGKINTGELFF. The V gene is TRBV11-2, the J gene TRBJ2-2; 12 bases map to TRBD2. Looked up from germline, CDR1 is SGHAT and CDR2 is FQNNGV. The CDR3 contains 18 residues. After removal of 5 bases from V and 2 bases from J, the junction contained 9 bases not matched to a gene.

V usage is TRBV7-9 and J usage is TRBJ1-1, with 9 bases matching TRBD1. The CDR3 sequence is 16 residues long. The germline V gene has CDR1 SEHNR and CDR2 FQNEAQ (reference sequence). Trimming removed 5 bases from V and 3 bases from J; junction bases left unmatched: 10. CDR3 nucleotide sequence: TGTGCCAGCAGCCACCGTAGACAGGGGGGTGACACTGAAGCTTTCTTT. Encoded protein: CASSHRRQGGDTEAFF.

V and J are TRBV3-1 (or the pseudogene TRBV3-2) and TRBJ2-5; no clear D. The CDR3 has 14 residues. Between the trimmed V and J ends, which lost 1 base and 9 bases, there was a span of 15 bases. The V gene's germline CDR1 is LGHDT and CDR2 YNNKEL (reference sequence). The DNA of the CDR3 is TGTGCCAGCAGCCAAGTTGGCCACCAGGTCCCCCAGTACTTC. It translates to CASSQVGHQVPQYF.

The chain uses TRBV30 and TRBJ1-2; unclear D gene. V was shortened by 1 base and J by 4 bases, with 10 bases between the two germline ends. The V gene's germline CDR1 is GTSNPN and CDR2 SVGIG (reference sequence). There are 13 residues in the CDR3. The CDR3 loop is CAWSDKFRYGYTF. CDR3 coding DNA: TGTGCCTGGAGTGACAAGTTTCGCTATGGCTACACCTTC.

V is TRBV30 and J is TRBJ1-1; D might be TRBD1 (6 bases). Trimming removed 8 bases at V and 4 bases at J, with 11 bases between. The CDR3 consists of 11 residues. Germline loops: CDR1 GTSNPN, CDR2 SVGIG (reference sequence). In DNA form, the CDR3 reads TGTGCCGGCTTCAGGGGCACTGAAGCTTTCTTT. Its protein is CAGFRGTEAFF. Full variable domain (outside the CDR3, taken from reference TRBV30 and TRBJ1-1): SQTIHQWPATLVQPVGSPLSLECTVEGTSNPNLYWYRQAAGRGLQLLFYSVGIGQISSEVPQNLSASRPQDRQFILSSKKLLLSDSGFYLCAGFRGTEAFFGQGTRLTVV.

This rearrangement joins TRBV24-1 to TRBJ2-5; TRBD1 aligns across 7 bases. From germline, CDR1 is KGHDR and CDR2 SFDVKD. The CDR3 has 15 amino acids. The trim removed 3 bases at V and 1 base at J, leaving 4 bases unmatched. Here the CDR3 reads CATSDQYRGQETQYF. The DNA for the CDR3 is TGTGCCACCAGTGATCAGTACAGGGGCCAAGAGACCCAGTACTTC.

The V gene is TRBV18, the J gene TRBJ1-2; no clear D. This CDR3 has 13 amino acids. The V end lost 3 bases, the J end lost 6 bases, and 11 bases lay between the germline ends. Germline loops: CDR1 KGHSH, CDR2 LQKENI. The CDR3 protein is CASSPKESHGYTF. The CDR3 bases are TGTGCCAGCTCACCGAAGGAGAGCCATGGCTACACCTTC.

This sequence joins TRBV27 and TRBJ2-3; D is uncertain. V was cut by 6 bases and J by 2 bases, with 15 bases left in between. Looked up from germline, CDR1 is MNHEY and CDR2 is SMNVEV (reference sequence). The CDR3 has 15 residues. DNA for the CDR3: TGTGCCAGCAGCACTGACATAGAACTCACAGATACGCAGTATTTT. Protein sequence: CASSTDIELTDTQYF.

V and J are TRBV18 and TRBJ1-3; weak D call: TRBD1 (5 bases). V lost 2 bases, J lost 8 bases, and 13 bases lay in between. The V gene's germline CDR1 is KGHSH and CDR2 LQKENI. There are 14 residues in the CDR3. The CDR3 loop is CASSPDPGRDTIYF. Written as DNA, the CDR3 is TGTGCCAGCTCACCAGACCCAGGGAGGGACACCATATATTTT. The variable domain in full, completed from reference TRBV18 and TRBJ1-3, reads NAGVMQNPRHLVRRRGQEARLRCSPMKGHSHVYWYRQLPEEGLKFMVYLQKENIIDESGMPKERFSAEFPKEGPSILRIQQVVRGDSAAYFCASSPDPGRDTIYFGEGSWLTVV.

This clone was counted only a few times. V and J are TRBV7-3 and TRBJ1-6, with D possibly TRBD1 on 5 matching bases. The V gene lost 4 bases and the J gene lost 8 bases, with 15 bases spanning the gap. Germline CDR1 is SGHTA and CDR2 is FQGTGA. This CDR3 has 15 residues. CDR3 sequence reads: CASSSTGTDHSPLHF. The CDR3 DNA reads TGTGCCAGCAGCTCAACCGGGACTGATCATTCACCCCTCCACTTT.

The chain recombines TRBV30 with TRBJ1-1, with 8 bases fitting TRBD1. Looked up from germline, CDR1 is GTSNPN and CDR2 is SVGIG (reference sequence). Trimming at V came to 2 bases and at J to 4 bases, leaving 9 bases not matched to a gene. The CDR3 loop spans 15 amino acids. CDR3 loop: CAWSTRTGYGTEAFF. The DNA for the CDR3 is TGTGCCTGGAGTACCCGGACAGGGTACGGCACTGAAGCTTTCTTT.

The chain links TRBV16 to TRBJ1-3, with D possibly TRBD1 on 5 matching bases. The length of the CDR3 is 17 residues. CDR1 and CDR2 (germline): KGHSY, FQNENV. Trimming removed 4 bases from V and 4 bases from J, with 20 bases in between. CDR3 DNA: TGTGCCAGCAGCCGACAAGAAGACAGTCGGGCCGGAAACACCATATATTTT. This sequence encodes CASSRQEDSRAGNTIYF.

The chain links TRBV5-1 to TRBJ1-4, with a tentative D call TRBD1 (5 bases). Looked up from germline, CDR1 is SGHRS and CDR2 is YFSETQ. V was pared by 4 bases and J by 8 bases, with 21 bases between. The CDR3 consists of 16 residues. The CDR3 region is CASSLGQGGFGEKLFF. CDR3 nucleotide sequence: TGCGCCAGCAGCCTGGGGCAGGGAGGTTTTGGGGAAAAACTGTTTTTT.

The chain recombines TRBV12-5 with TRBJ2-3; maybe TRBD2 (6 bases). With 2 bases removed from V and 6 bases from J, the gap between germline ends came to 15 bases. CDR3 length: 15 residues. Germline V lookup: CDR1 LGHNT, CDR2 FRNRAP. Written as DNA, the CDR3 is TGTGCTAGTGGTTTGCCCAACAACGCGGGGGATACGCAGTATTTT. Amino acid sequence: CASGLPNNAGDTQYF. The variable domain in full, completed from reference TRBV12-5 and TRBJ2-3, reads DARVTQTPRHKVTEMGQEVTMRCQPILGHNTVFWYRQTMMQGLELLAYFRNRAPLDDSGMPKDRFSAEMPDATLATLKIQPSEPRDSAVYFCASGLPNNAGDTQYFGPGTRLTVL.

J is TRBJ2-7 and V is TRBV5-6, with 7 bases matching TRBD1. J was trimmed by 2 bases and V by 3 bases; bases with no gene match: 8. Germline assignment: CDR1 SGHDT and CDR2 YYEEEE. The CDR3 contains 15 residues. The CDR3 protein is CASSYDRDSTYEQYF. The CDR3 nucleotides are TGTGCCAGCAGCTATGACCGGGACAGTACCTACGAGCAGTACTTC.

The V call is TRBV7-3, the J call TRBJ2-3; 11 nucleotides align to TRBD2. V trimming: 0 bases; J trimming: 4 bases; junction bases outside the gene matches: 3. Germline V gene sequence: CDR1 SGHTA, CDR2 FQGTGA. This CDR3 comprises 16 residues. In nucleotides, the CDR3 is TGTGCCAGCAGCTTAACTGCACTAGCGGGAGCAGATACGCAGTATTTT. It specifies CASSLTALAGADTQYF.

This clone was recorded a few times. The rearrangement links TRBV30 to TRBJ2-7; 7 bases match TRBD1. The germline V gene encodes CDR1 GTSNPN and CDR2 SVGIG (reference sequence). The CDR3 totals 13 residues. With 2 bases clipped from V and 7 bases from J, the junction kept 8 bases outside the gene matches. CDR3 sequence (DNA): TGTGCCTGGAGTCATCAGGGGGTAAGGGAGCAGTACTTC. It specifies CAWSHQGVREQYF.

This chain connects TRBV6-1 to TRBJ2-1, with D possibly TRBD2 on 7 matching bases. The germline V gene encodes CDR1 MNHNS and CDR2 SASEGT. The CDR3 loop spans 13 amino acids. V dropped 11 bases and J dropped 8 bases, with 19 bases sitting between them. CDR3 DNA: TGTGCCGCCGGGCGGGGGCTGAGTTATGAGCAGTTCTTC. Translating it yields CAAGRGLSYEQFF.